The rows below give T cell receptor beta chains drawn from one sample of a study of blood T cells in healthy people across ages. TCRdb fed the 5' RACE reads into MiXCR, producing one record per CDR3 protein. This table holds about 620,000 distinct CDR3 sequences, 21% found once. What was sequenced was blood. The receptors were sampled from a man between 65 and 80 years old in good health. Both conserved end residues are trimmed from each CDR3.

V	J	CDR3
TRBV20-1	TRBJ2-3	SARGPSGTTDTQY
TRBV7-3	TRBJ2-1	AGSLDLYNEQF
TRBV20-1	TRBJ2-5	SARYLGETQY
TRBV7-2	TRBJ2-2	ASSLAQLSGELF
TRBV7-9	.	ASSLGGAKNEQY
TRBV20-1	TRBJ2-5	SASPGERRDTQY
TRBV3-1	.	ASSQEGLAGGVYEQY
TRBV20-1	TRBJ2-1	SARHAGTGDNEQF
TRBV9	TRBJ2-7	ASSPSQGASSYEQY
TRBV5-5	TRBJ2-5	ASRSNTGSQETQY
TRBV20-1	TRBJ2-3	SAPLAGTDTQY
TRBV12-3/TRBV12-4	TRBJ1-1	ASSTSGGYREAF
TRBV10-1	TRBJ2-7	ASTVLPDNDYEQY
TRBV11-2	.	ASSLAGPQTEQY
TRBV5-1	TRBJ2-3	ASSYSGLVADTQY
TRBV18	TRBJ1-4	ASSPSFEKLF
TRBV7-2	TRBJ2-3	ASSRGQGLDTQY
TRBV4-1	TRBJ1-3	ASSQDGGGQGSTNTIY
TRBV20-1	TRBJ2-4	SASSQGARNIQY
TRBV6-1	TRBJ1-6	ASSEANSPLH
TRBV5-6	TRBJ2-5	ASSATTSWETQY
TRBV27	TRBJ2-3	ASSSSIDTQY
TRBV27	TRBJ2-7	ASRLSGQGSYEQY
TRBV6-1	TRBJ2-5	ASRDRRRTSARWDETQY
TRBV20-1	.	SARGQKSREQF
TRBV25-1	TRBJ2-5	ASSARTEGEQY
TRBV12-3/TRBV12-4	TRBJ2-3	ASSLQGARAQY
TRBV2	TRBJ1-5	ASTSTGGHQPQH
TRBV24-1	TRBJ1-5	ATSDQGTDQPQH
TRBV12-3/TRBV12-4	.	ASSPQGSGSSLDEQF
TRBV12-3/TRBV12-4	TRBJ1-5	ASRGDSNQPQH
TRBV6-1	TRBJ2-6	ASSEGRLGANVLT
TRBV5-6	TRBJ1-2	ASSLVRGRENYGYT
TRBV6-5	TRBJ2-6	ASSLTSASSGANVLT
TRBV29-1	TRBJ2-3	SVGHGNTDTQY
TRBV7-6	TRBJ2-7	ASSVTGALGGEQY
TRBV5-1	TRBJ2-3	ASSPPGLAVPDTQY
TRBV18	TRBJ2-3	ASSPPTGWNTDTQY
TRBV3-1	TRBJ2-2	ASSQTATNTGELF